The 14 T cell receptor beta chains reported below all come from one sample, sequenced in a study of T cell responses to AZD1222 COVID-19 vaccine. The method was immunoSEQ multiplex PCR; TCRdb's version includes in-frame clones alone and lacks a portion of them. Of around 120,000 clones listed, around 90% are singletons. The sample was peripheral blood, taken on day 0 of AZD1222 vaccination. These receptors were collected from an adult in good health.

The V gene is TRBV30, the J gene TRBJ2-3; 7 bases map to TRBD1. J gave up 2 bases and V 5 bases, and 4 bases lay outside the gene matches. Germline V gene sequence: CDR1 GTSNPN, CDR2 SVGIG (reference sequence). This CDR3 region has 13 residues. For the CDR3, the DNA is TGTGCCTGGGAGACAGGGAACACAGATACGCAGTATTTT. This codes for CAWETGNTDTQYF.

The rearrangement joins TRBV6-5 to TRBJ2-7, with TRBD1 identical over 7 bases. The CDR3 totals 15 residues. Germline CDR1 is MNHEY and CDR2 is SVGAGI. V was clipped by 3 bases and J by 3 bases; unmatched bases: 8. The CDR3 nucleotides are TGTGCCAGCAGTTATAAACAGGGGCAGGTCTACGAGCAGTACTTC. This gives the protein CASSYKQGQVYEQYF.

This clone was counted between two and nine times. CDR3 coding DNA: TGTGCCAGCAGTTACTCCTGGACCGCGAACTATGGCTACACCTTC. This translates into CASSYSWTANYGYTF. The chain recombines TRBV6-2 or TRBV6-3 with TRBJ1-2; D not resolved. The V gene's germline CDR1 is MNHEY and CDR2 SVGEGT. This CDR3 is 15 amino acids long. Trimming took 0 bases from V and 2 from J, leaving 10 bases between them.

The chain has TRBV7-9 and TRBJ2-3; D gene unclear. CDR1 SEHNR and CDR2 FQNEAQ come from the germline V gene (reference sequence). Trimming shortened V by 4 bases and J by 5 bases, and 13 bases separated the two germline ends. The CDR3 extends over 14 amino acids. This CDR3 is CASSWRRTGDTQYF. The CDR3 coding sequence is TGTGCCAGCAGCTGGCGGAGAACGGGAGATACGCAGTATTTT.

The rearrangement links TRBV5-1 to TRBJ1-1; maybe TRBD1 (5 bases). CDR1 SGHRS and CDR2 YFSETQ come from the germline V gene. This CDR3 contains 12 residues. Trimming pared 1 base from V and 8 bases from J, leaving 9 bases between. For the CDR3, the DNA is TGCGCCAGCAGCTTGCCAGGGCCCGAAGCTTTCTTT. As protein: CASSLPGPEAFF.

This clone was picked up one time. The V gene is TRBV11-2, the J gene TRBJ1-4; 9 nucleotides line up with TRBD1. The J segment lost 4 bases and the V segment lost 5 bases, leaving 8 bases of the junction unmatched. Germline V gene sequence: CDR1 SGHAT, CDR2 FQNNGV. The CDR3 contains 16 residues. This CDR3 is CASSQRTGAYNEKLFF. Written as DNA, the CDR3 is TGTGCCAGCAGCCAACGGACAGGGGCCTATAATGAAAAACTGTTTTTT.

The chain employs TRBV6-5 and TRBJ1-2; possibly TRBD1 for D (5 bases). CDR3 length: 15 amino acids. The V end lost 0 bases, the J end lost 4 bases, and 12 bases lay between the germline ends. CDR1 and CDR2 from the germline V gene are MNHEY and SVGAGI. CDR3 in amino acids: CASSYSRGGGYGYTF. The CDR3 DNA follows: TGTGCCAGCAGTTACTCACGGGGGGGAGGCTATGGCTACACCTTC.

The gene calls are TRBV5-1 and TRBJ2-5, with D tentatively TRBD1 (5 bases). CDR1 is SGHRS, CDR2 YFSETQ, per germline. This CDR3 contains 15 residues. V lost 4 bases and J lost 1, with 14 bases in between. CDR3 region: CASSPLTASQETQYF. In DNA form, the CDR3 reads TGCGCCAGCAGCCCCTTGACAGCGTCCCAAGAGACCCAGTACTTC. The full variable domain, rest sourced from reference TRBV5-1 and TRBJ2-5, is KAGVTQTPRYLIKTRGQQVTLSCSPISGHRSVSWYQQTPGQGLQFLFEYFSETQRNKGNFPGRFSGRQFSNSRSEMNVSTLELGDSALYLCASSPLTASQETQYFGPGTRLLVL.

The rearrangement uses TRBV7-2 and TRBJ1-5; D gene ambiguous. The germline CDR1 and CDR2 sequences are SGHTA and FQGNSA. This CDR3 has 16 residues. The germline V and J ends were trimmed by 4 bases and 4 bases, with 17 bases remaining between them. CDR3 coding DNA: TGTGCCAGCAGCTCCTTCCCGACATTAGGGAATCAGCCCCAGCATTTT. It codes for CASSSFPTLGNQPQHF. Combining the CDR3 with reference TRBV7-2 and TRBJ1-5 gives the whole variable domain GAGVSQSPSNKVTEKGKDVELRCDPISGHTALYWYRQSLGQGLEFLIYFQGNSAPDKSGLPSDRFSAERTGGSVSTLTIQRTQQEDSAVYLCASSSFPTLGNQPQHFGDGTRLSIL.

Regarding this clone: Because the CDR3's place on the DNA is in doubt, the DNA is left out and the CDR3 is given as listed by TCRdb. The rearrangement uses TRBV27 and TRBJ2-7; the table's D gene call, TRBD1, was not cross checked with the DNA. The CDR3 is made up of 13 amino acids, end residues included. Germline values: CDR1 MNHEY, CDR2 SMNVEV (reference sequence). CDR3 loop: CASSTSTGYEQYF.

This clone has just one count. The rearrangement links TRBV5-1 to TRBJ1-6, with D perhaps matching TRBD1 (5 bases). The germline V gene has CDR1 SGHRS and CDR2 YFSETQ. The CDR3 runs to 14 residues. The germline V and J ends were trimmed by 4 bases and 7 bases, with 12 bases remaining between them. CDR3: CASSLGTGNSPLHF. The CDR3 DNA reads TGCGCCAGCAGCCTCGGGACTGGGAATTCACCCCTCCACTTT.

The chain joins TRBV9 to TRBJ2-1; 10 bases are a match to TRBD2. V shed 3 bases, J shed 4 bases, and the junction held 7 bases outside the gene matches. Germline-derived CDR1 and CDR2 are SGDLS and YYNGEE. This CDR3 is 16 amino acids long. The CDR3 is CASSEGWGLAYNEQFF. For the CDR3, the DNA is TGTGCCAGCAGCGAGGGCTGGGGACTAGCGTACAATGAGCAGTTCTTC.

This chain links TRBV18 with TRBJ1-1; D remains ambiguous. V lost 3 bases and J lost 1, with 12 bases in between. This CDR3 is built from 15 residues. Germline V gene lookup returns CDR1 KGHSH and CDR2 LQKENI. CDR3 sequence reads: CASSPLSDPNTEAFF. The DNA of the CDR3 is TGTGCCAGCTCACCGTTATCTGACCCGAACACTGAAGCTTTCTTT.

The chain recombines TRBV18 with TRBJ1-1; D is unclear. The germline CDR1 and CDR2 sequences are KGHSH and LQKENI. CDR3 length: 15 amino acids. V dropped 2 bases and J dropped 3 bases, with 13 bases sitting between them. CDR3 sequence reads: CASSPGVGGYTEAFF. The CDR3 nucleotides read TGTGCCAGCTCACCAGGGGTAGGAGGGTACACTGAAGCTTTCTTT.